This T cell receptor (beta chain) came from a study of blood T cells in healthy people across ages. Study results and caveats: TCR beta diversity per million T cells fell roughly linearly with age.

In its sample, this clonotype was seen a few times. The antigen remains undetermined. Next came a second PCR, run for 7 to 11 cycles, which used a sample-barcoded 5' primer along with a J-beta primer mix. TCRdb reprocessed the 5' RACE reads with MiXCR, giving one entry per CDR3 protein. The sample gives 550,000 to 750,000 distinct CDR3 sequences, 20% to 25% of which show up once; roughly 3.4% is in the top ten. Germline V lookup: CDR1 LGHDT, CDR2 YNNKEL (reference sequence). Trimming cost V 0 bases and J 4 bases; bases outside gene matches: 6. The CDR3 totals 16 residues. Sequencing was carried out using blood. The sequence came from an older man in good health. This sequence joins TRBV3-1 and TRBJ2-5; TRBD2 aligns across 9 bases. CDR3 nucleotides: TGTGCCAGCAGCCAAGATGGAGCGGGAGGTGGAGAGACCCAGTACTTC. This sequence encodes CASSQDGAGGGETQYF.